This T cell receptor (beta chain) was sequenced during a study of T-cell reconstitution after alpha-beta-depleted transplantation in children. Findings and limits, study-wide: Where some patients showed high TCRbeta diversity at day 60, it came from recipient T cells and thymic progenitors that had survived. Expanded graft clones numbering several hundred reportedly gave rise to alpha-beta T cells about two months after transplant. Most T-cell counts and diversity one year after the transplant came from T cells that were newly produced.

Worth noting for this clonotype: What it recognizes is unknown.

TCRbeta library preparation incorporated unique molecular identifiers. TCRdb recomputed calls from the PCR reads with MiXCR, one row per CDR3 protein. Of fewer than 750,000 distinct CDR3 sequences in the sample, approximately 22% were seen once. V lost 5 bases and J lost 4, with 18 bases in between. CDR3 length: 17 residues. CDR1 PRHDT and CDR2 FYEKMQ come from the germline V gene (reference sequence). The chain uses TRBV13 and TRBJ1-6, with D possibly matching TRBD1 (6 bases). The TCR sequence derives from a boy less than two years old who had a stem cell transplant for acute myeloid leukemia, so the T cells may come from the graft donor. The sample consisted of PBMCs, mostly from graft donor cells, taken 360 days after TCRalphabeta/CD19-depleted stem cell transplant. As DNA, the CDR3 is TGTGCCAGCAGCCCCGGGGGGGGGCGTCTGTATAATTCACCCCTCCACTTT. Protein: CASSPGGGRLYNSPLHF.